These 9 T cell receptor beta chains were sequenced from one sample in a study of T cells after yellow fever vaccination. TCRdb re-called the 5' RACE reads with MiXCR, one entry per CDR3 protein. The sample consists of 300,000 or so distinct CDR3 sequences, about 8.3% of them appearing once. The specimen was PBMCs, collected approximately 40 days after the first yellow fever vaccination. These receptors were obtained from a man between 18 and 29 years old who received the YFV17D yellow fever vaccine.

This clonotype has ten or more counts. The gene calls are TRBV10-3 and TRBJ1-4, with unresolved D. V was cut by 10 bases and J by 7 bases, with 19 bases left in between. From germline, CDR1 is ENHRY and CDR2 SYGVKD. The CDR3 spans 14 residues. The CDR3 protein is CATRSRVIGEKLFF. The CDR3 bases are TGTGCCACCAGATCAAGGGTCATAGGTGAAAAACTGTTTTTT.

Many counts were recorded for this clonotype. This chain uses TRBV7-2 with TRBJ2-5, with D perhaps TRBD1 or TRBD2 (6 bases each). V shed 6 bases and J shed 5 bases, with 13 bases lying between them. This CDR3 spans 13 amino acids. Germline CDR1 and CDR2: SGHTA and FQGNSA. For the CDR3, the DNA is TGTGCCAGCAGAATGGGGGGCTGGGAGACCCAGTACTTC. Protein: CASRMGGWETQYF.

V gene TRBV11-1 combines with J gene TRBJ1-5, with D possibly matching TRBD1 (5 bases). The V end was cut by 5 bases, the J end by 3 bases, with 29 bases between. Looked up from germline, CDR1 is SGHAT and CDR2 is FQDESV (reference sequence). This CDR3 comprises 20 residues. CDR3 loop: CASSPFTYTQGGAANQPQHF. CDR3 nucleotides: TGTGCCAGCAGCCCCTTCACGTACACGCAGGGTGGGGCCGCCAATCAGCCCCAGCATTTT.

This clonotype came up a few times. This chain connects TRBV5-6 to TRBJ2-1; no clear D gene. The CDR3 runs to 15 residues. V lost 5 bases and J 0 bases, leaving 12 bases between the germline ends. Germline assignment: CDR1 SGHDT and CDR2 YYEEEE. The CDR3 nucleotides read TGTGCCAGCAGTCCTGAAAAGAGCTCCTACAATGAGCAGTTCTTC. Protein sequence: CASSPEKSSYNEQFF.

This clonotype was recorded a few times. The J gene is TRBJ2-2, the V gene TRBV7-9; 9 nucleotides agree with TRBD1. Losses at the gene ends were 4 bases for V and 5 bases for J; bases not matched to a gene: 5. The CDR3 runs 15 residues. Germline CDR1 reads SEHNR; CDR2 reads FQNEAQ (reference sequence). As DNA, the CDR3 is TGTGCCAGCAGCTCTACGGGACAGGGAACCGGGGAGCTGTTTTTT. Encoded protein: CASSSTGQGTGELFF.

This clonotype was counted a few times. The genes are TRBV14 and TRBJ2-5; the D is unclear. CDR1 and CDR2 from the germline V gene are SGHDN and FVKESK. Trimming pared 0 bases from V and 5 bases from J, leaving 31 bases between. The CDR3 is 21 residues long. The CDR3 reads CASSQEHLNSPVDAVGETQYF. The CDR3 DNA sequence: TGTGCCAGCAGCCAAGAACACCTGAACAGTCCTGTAGATGCGGTGGGGGAGACCCAGTACTTC.

This clonotype was seen only a few times. The V and J genes are TRBV7-9 and TRBJ2-3; D is undetermined. CDR3 length: 14 residues. Trimming left V 5 bases short and J 1 base short, with 10 bases between. Germline CDR1 SEHNR, CDR2 FQNEAQ (reference sequence). CDR3 loop: CASSPSAGTDTQYF. Here the CDR3 DNA reads TGTGCCAGCAGCCCATCTGCCGGCACAGATACGCAGTATTTT.

This clonotype turned up a few times. The chain has TRBV27 and TRBJ2-2, with a weak D call TRBD1 (6 bases). The germline CDR1 and CDR2 sequences are MNHEY and SMNVEV (reference sequence). Trimming took off 5 bases at V and 2 bases at J, with 21 bases between the two ends. CDR3 length equals 18 residues. Here the CDR3 DNA reads TGTGCCAGCAGTCCCATCCTGACTCCGACAGGAAACACCGGGGAGCTGTTTTTT. Amino acid sequence: CASSPILTPTGNTGELFF.

The chain carries TRBV2 and TRBJ2-1, with D tentatively TRBD1 or TRBD2 (5 bases each). V gave up 1 base and J gave up 15 bases, with 10 bases separating them. The CDR3 totals 11 residues. CDR1 and CDR2 (germline): SNHLY, FYNNEI. The CDR3 bases are TGTGCCAGCAGTGAAGGGGTCGGGACGTTCTTC. It yields the protein CASSEGVGTFF.